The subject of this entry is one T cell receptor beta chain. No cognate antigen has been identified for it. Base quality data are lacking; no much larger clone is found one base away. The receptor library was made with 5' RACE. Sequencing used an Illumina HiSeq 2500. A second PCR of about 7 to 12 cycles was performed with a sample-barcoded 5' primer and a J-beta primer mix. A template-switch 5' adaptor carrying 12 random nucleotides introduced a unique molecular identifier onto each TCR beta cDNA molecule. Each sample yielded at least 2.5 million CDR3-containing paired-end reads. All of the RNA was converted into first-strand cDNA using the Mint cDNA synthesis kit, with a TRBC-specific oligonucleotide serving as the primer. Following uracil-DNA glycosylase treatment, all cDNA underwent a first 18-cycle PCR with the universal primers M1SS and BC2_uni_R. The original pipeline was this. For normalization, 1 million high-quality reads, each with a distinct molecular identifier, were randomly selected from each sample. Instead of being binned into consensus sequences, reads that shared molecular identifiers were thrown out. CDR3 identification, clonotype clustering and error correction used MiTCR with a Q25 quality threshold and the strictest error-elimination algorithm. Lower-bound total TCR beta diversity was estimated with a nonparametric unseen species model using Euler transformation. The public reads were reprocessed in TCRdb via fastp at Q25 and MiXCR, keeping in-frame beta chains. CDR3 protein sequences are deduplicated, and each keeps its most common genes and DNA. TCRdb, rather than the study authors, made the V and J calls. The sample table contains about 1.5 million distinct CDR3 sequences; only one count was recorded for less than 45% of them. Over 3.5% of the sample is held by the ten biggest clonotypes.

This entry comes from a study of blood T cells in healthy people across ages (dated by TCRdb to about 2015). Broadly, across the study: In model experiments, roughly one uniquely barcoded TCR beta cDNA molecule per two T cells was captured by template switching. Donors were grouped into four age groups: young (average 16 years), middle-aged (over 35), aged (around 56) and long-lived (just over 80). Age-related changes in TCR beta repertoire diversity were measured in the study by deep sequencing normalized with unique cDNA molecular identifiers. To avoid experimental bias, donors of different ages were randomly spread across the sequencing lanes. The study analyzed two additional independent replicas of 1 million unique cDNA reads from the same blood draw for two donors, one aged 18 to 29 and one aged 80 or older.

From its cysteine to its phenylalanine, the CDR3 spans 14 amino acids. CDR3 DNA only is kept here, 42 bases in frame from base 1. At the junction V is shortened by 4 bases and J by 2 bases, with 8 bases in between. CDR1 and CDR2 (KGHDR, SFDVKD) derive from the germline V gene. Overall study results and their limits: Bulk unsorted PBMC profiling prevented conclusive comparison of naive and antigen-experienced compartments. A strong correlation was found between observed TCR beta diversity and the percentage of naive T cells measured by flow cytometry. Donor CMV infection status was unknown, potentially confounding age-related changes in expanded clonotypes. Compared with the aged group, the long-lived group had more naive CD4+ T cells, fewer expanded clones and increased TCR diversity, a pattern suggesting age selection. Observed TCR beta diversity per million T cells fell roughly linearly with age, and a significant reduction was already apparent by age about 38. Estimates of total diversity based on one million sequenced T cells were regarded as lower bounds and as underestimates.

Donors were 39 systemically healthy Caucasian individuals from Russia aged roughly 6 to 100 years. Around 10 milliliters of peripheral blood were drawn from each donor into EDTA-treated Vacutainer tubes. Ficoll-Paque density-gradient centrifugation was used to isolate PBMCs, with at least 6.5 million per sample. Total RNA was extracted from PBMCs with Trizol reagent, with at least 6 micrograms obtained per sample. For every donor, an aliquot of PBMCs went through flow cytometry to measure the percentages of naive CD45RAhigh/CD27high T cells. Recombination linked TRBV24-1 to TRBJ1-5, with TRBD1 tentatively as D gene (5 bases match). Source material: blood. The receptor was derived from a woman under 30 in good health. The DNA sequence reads TGTGCCACCAGTGAGGGAGGGGGCAATCAGCCCCAGCATTTT. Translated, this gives CATSEGGGNQPQHF.